This T cell receptor beta chain was sequenced during a study of Tregs in tolerant kidney transplant recipients. Clones were sequenced by immunoSEQ multiplex PCR, and TCRdb holds only the in-frame ones, with some missing. The sample yields 68,000 or so clones, roughly 84% seen once. Unstimulated Tregs (CD4+CD25+CD127-) and CD4+CD25- non-Tregs were sorted from PBMCs. The trim removed 9 bases at V and 5 bases at J, leaving 13 bases unmatched. There are 15 residues in the CDR3. From germline, CDR1 is SGHNT and CDR2 YYREEE (reference sequence). The gene calls are TRBV5-4 and TRBJ2-3; TRBD1 aligns across 9 bases. Sequencing was done on a sample of CD4+ T cells from blood. The source of this sequence is a human donor in good health. As DNA, the CDR3 is TGTGCCATACCTCACGAACAGGGGGCACAAGATACGCAGTATTTT. Protein product: CAIPHEQGAQDTQYF.